The rows below give T cell receptor beta chains drawn from one sample of a study of identical twins. TCRdb re-called the 5' RACE reads through MiXCR, storing one row per CDR3 protein. The data show roughly 700,000 distinct CDR3 sequences, around 8.3% seen once. The same sample was also studied in work on yellow fever vaccine responses in identical twins.

Sequenced sample: PBMCs. All receptors derive from a woman between 18 and 29 years old in good health. Each CDR3 is given with its conserved first and last residue. The order of the fields is clone size, V gene, J gene, D gene, CDR3 DNA, CDR3 protein. D genes are given only for firm matches. Clone size appears in some rows only: once, few, many, or a class for an expanded clone.

abundance: many
v_gene: TRBV6-1
j_gene: TRBJ2-7
d_gene: .
CDR3nt: TGTGCCAGCAGCCCAGACCCCCGTAGGCCTCTTTCCTACGAGCAGTACTTC
CDR3aa: CASSPDPRRPLSYEQYF

abundance: .
v_gene: TRBV10-3
j_gene: TRBJ2-7
d_gene: .
CDR3nt: TGTGCCATCAGTGCACCCTACGAGCAGTACTTC
CDR3aa: CAISAPYEQYF

abundance: few
v_gene: TRBV11-2
j_gene: TRBJ2-1
d_gene: .
CDR3nt: TGTGCCAGCAGCACCTACTCAGTGGCCCCGTACAATGAGCAGTTCTTC
CDR3aa: CASSTYSVAPYNEQFF

abundance: few
v_gene: TRBV14
j_gene: TRBJ1-1
d_gene: .
CDR3nt: TGTGCCAGCAGCCAAGATTGGCAGGGTACTTTCTTT
CDR3aa: CASSQDWQGTFF

abundance: many
v_gene: TRBV5-1
j_gene: TRBJ2-6
d_gene: TRBD1
CDR3nt: TGCGCCAGCAGCTTGGACAGGGGTTCCCACTCTGGGGCCAACGTCCTGACTTTC
CDR3aa: CASSLDRGSHSGANVLTF

abundance: few
v_gene: TRBV27
j_gene: TRBJ2-7
d_gene: .
CDR3nt: TGTGCCAGCAGCCTTGGGAGCAGGGGGCAGTACTTC
CDR3aa: CASSLGSRGQYF

abundance: few
v_gene: TRBV6-1
j_gene: TRBJ1-2
d_gene: .
CDR3nt: TGTGCCAGCGGGGACAACTCTAACTATGGCTACACCTTC
CDR3aa: CASGDNSNYGYTF

abundance: .
v_gene: TRBV10-3
j_gene: TRBJ1-1
d_gene: .
CDR3nt: TGTGCCATCGCCCCGGACAGCGACACTGAAGCTTTCTTT
CDR3aa: CAIAPDSDTEAFF

abundance: .
v_gene: TRBV20-1
j_gene: TRBJ2-7
d_gene: TRBD1
CDR3nt: TGCAGTGCCGCAGCCAGGGGGAACGAGCAGTACTTC
CDR3aa: CSAAARGNEQYF

abundance: .
v_gene: TRBV7-9
j_gene: TRBJ2-3
d_gene: TRBD2
CDR3nt: TGTGCCAGCAGACTTACCGTTAGCGGGGGGGCCACAGATACGCAGTATTTT
CDR3aa: CASRLTVSGGATDTQYF

abundance: .
v_gene: TRBV11-1
j_gene: TRBJ1-5
d_gene: TRBD1
CDR3nt: TGTGCCAGCAGCTTAGCAACCGGGACAGGGTCCTTCGGCAATCAGCCCCAGCATTTT
CDR3aa: CASSLATGTGSFGNQPQHF

abundance: .
v_gene: TRBV6-1
j_gene: TRBJ2-2
d_gene: TRBD1
CDR3nt: TGTGCCAGCAGCCTAAAGCAGGGGGCATCCGGGGAGCTGTTTTTT
CDR3aa: CASSLKQGASGELFF

abundance: .
v_gene: TRBV4-2
j_gene: TRBJ2-7
d_gene: .
CDR3nt: TGTGCCAGCAGCCAAGTGGGCAGGAAAACCTACGAGCAGTACTTC
CDR3aa: CASSQVGRKTYEQYF

abundance: few
v_gene: TRBV12-3/TRBV12-4
j_gene: TRBJ1-5
d_gene: TRBD1
CDR3nt: TGTGCCAGCAGGCTACAGGGGCCATCCAATCAGCCCCAGCATTTT
CDR3aa: CASRLQGPSNQPQHF

abundance: once
v_gene: TRBV11-1
j_gene: TRBJ2-1
d_gene: TRBD2
CDR3nt: TGTGCCAGCACGACTAGCGGGATGAGGGGTAGCTCCTACAATGAGCAGCTCTTC
CDR3aa: CASTTSGMRGSSYNEQLF

abundance: few
v_gene: TRBV20-1
j_gene: TRBJ2-5
d_gene: .
CDR3nt: TGCAGTGCCTGGGACCCCCCCCAGACCCAGTACTTC
CDR3aa: CSAWDPPQTQYF

abundance: many
v_gene: TRBV12-3/TRBV12-4
j_gene: TRBJ2-5
d_gene: .
CDR3nt: TGTGCCAGCAGTGTAAAAGAGACCCAGTACTTC
CDR3aa: CASSVKETQYF

abundance: many
v_gene: TRBV29-1
j_gene: TRBJ2-1
d_gene: TRBD2
CDR3nt: TGCAGCGTTGATCTATTAGCGGGGGGGCCCAGGAATGAGCAGTTCTTC
CDR3aa: CSVDLLAGGPRNEQFF

abundance: few
v_gene: TRBV27
j_gene: TRBJ2-1
d_gene: TRBD1
CDR3nt: TGTGCCAGCACGCAACAGGGGGTAGATGAGCAGTTCTTC
CDR3aa: CASTQQGVDEQFF

abundance: many
v_gene: TRBV14
j_gene: TRBJ2-1
d_gene: .
CDR3nt: TGTGCCAGCAGCCATGGGGTTGAGCAGTTCTTC
CDR3aa: CASSHGVEQFF

abundance: few
v_gene: TRBV10-3
j_gene: TRBJ2-7
d_gene: .
CDR3nt: TGTGCCATCAGCCGCCTAGCCGGCGAGCAGTACTTC
CDR3aa: CAISRLAGEQYF

abundance: few
v_gene: TRBV4-3
j_gene: TRBJ2-1
d_gene: .
CDR3nt: TGCGCCAGCAGCCCCCGATGGGGCAGCGCGGGCCACAATGAGCAGTTCTTC
CDR3aa: CASSPRWGSAGHNEQFF

abundance: .
v_gene: TRBV6-4
j_gene: TRBJ2-3
d_gene: .
CDR3nt: TGTGCCAGCAGTGACTCGAAGGGGGGCACAGATACGCAGTATTTT
CDR3aa: CASSDSKGGTDTQYF

abundance: .
v_gene: TRBV6-5
j_gene: TRBJ2-5
d_gene: .
CDR3nt: TGTGCCAGCAGTTACATGGGGTCACAAGAGACCCAGTACTTC
CDR3aa: CASSYMGSQETQYF